These 30 T cell receptor beta chains share one sample of origin, sequenced in a study of T cell responses to AZD1222 COVID-19 vaccine. Sequencing was performed with immunoSEQ multiplex PCR; in TCRdb, only in-frame clones are kept and a portion is missing. Of some 130,000 clones listed, 90% are singletons. The material sequenced was peripheral blood, taken on day 0 of AZD1222 vaccination. The origin of the receptors is an adult in good health.

This chain uses TRBV13 with TRBJ2-4; D remains unclear. V was cut by 6 bases and J by 0 bases, with 9 bases left in between. This CDR3 is built from 14 residues. Germline CDR1 and CDR2: PRHDT and FYEKMQ (reference sequence). This CDR3 is CASRLSVAKNIQYF. CDR3 coding DNA: TGTGCCAGCAGGCTGAGTGTAGCCAAAAACATTCAGTACTTC.

V gene TRBV27 combines with J gene TRBJ2-1, with D possibly being TRBD1 or TRBD2 (6 bases each). Germline V gene sequence: CDR1 MNHEY, CDR2 SMNVEV (reference sequence). The CDR3 length is 14 residues. V gave up 5 bases and J gave up 3 bases, with 11 bases separating them. CDR3 sequence (DNA): TGTGCCAGCAGTGAGGGGGGCCTCTACAATGAGCAGTTCTTC. It yields the protein CASSEGGLYNEQFF.

The rearrangement links TRBV27 to TRBJ1-1, with D uncertain. Trimming cost V 3 bases and J 5 bases, with 13 bases left between them. The CDR3 is 14 residues long. Germline V gene lookup returns CDR1 MNHEY and CDR2 SMNVEV (reference sequence). The CDR3 reads CASSLVVGRTEAFF. DNA for the CDR3: TGTGCCAGCAGTTTGGTCGTAGGGAGGACTGAAGCTTTCTTT.

J is TRBJ2-7 and V is TRBV19, with 7 bases identical to TRBD2. After removal of 2 bases from V and 2 bases from J, the junction contained 6 bases not matched to a gene. This CDR3 is 15 amino acids long. Germline lookup yields CDR1 LNHDA and CDR2 SQIVND (reference sequence). In nucleotides, the CDR3 is TGTGCCAGTAGTATAAGTGTCGGACTAGCCTACGAGCAGTACTTC. Residues: CASSISVGLAYEQYF.

The rearrangement joins TRBV3-1 (or the pseudogene TRBV3-2) to TRBJ1-5; no clear D. Trimming pared 2 bases from V and 6 bases from J, leaving 14 bases between. The CDR3 spans 15 residues. The germline gives CDR1 LGHDT, CDR2 YNNKEL (reference sequence). The CDR3 DNA reads as TGTGCCAGCAGCCAATGGGGTCAAGGGCGTCAGCCCCAGCATTTT. Translating it yields CASSQWGQGRQPQHF.

DNA for the CDR3: TGCAGCGTTGCGGCGACAGCTAATGAAGCTTTCTTT. Translating it yields CSVAATANEAFF. The chain uses TRBV29-1 and TRBJ1-1; a weak D match, TRBD1 (5 bases). Trimming removed 4 bases at V and 7 bases at J, with 13 bases between. The CDR3 has 12 residues. The V gene's germline CDR1 is SQVTM and CDR2 ANQGSEA.

The chain uses TRBV7-2 and TRBJ1-6; D is perhaps TRBD1 (6 bases). CDR1 and CDR2 (germline): SGHTA, FQGNSA. This CDR3 contains 16 residues. V was shortened by 4 bases and J by 2 bases, with 12 bases between the two germline ends. CDR3 region: CASSSRQATYNSPLHF. As DNA, the CDR3 is TGTGCCAGCAGCTCCCGACAGGCCACCTATAATTCACCCCTCCACTTT.

V and J are TRBV27 and TRBJ1-6, with a tentative D call TRBD1 (5 bases). The CDR3 is made up of 14 amino acids. V lost 4 bases, J lost 7 bases, and 11 bases lay in between. Germline V gene sequence: CDR1 MNHEY, CDR2 SMNVEV (reference sequence). The CDR3 DNA is TGTGCCAGCAGTTCTGGTCGGGGGAATTCACCCCTCCACTTT. Encoded protein: CASSSGRGNSPLHF.

This clone turned up a few times. The chain recombines TRBV7-9 with TRBJ1-6; D might be TRBD1 (6 bases). The CDR3 has 16 residues. Germline V gene data show CDR1 as SEHNR and CDR2 as FQNEAQ (reference sequence). Trimming cost V 5 bases and J 7 bases, with 18 bases left between them. The CDR3 protein is CASSIFEGQPNSPLHF. The CDR3 nucleotides read TGTGCCAGCAGCATATTCGAAGGACAGCCCAATTCACCCCTCCACTTT.

The V and J genes are TRBV5-1 and TRBJ2-7; D is uncertain. Germline loops: CDR1 SGHRS, CDR2 YFSETQ. This CDR3 has 12 amino acids. Trimming shortened V by 0 bases and J by 2 bases, and 3 bases separated the two germline ends. CDR3 nucleotide sequence: TGCGCCAGCAGCTTGGGAGCCTACGAGCAGTACTTC. This gives the protein CASSLGAYEQYF.

V and J are TRBV28 and TRBJ2-1, with 9 nucleotides matching TRBD2. This CDR3 comprises 15 residues. Per germline, CDR1 MDHEN and CDR2 SYDVKM. V was pared by 3 bases and J by 7 bases, with 7 bases of the junction left unmatched. The CDR3 region has the DNA TGTGCCAGCAGTTTCGGCGGGGGGGCGGTAAATGAGCAGTTCTTC. Amino acids: CASSFGGGAVNEQFF.

The chain is built from TRBV11-2 and TRBJ2-7, with D possibly TRBD1 on 5 matching bases. The CDR3 has 14 residues. V lost 5 bases and J 3 bases, leaving 14 bases between the germline ends. Germline V gives CDR1 SGHAT, CDR2 FQNNGV. The CDR3 reads CASSQPVTDYEQYF. CDR3 DNA sequence: TGTGCCAGCAGCCAACCCGTGACAGACTACGAGCAGTACTTC.

The chain employs TRBV7-6 and TRBJ2-5; 13 bases are a match to TRBD2. The CDR3 extends over 18 amino acids. Looked up from germline, CDR1 is SGHVS and CDR2 is FNYEAQ. The V segment lost 5 bases and the J segment 4 bases; nucleotides outside the gene matches: 13. The CDR3 nucleotides are TGTGCCAGCAGCCCATGGGGCTTGACTAGCGGGGGGCTAGAGACCCAGTACTTC. Its protein is CASSPWGLTSGGLETQYF.

V usage is TRBV7-9 and J usage is TRBJ1-1; no clear D gene. The germline gives CDR1 SEHNR, CDR2 FQNEAQ (reference sequence). The CDR3 is 13 amino acids. V lost 3 bases and J lost 3, with 8 bases in between. This CDR3 is CASSLAVHTEAFF. CDR3 nucleotide sequence: TGTGCCAGCAGCTTGGCGGTTCACACTGAAGCTTTCTTT.

This chain links TRBV6-2 or TRBV6-3 with TRBJ1-5; tentative D call: TRBD1 (6 bases). Germline lookup yields CDR1 MNHEY and CDR2 SVGEGT. The CDR3 covers 16 residues. Trimming took 5 bases from V and 1 from J, leaving 15 bases between them. CDR3 nucleotide sequence: TGTGCCAGCAGTCCCCTGACAGGATCAAGCAATCAGCCCCAGCATTTT. Protein: CASSPLTGSSNQPQHF.

The gene calls are TRBV10-2 and TRBJ1-1; D might be TRBD1 (5 bases). CDR3 length: 14 amino acids. Germline V CDR1 and CDR2: WSHSY, SAAADI. The V and J ends lost 6 bases and 3 bases respectively, with 14 bases between them. The CDR3 DNA sequence: TGCGCCAGCAGCTCTACGGGGGGGTACACTGAAGCTTTCTTT. Its protein is CASSSTGGYTEAFF.

J is TRBJ2-5 and V is TRBV18; D is unclear. This CDR3 spans 12 amino acids. Germline CDR1 is KGHSH and CDR2 is LQKENI. Trimming took off 3 bases at V and 3 bases at J, with 5 bases between the two ends. The DNA for the CDR3 is TGTGCCAGCTCACCTAGGGAAGAGACCCAGTACTTC. Encoded protein: CASSPREETQYF.

V gene TRBV27 combines with J gene TRBJ1-1; a weak D match, TRBD1 (5 bases). V was cut by 3 bases and J by 4 bases, with 12 bases left in between. The germline gives CDR1 MNHEY, CDR2 SMNVEV (reference sequence). The CDR3 is made up of 14 amino acids. The CDR3 coding sequence is TGTGCCAGCAGTTTGGAGGGGAGTAGCACTGAAGCTTTCTTT. Its translation is CASSLEGSSTEAFF.

This clone has a single count. This chain uses TRBV30 with TRBJ2-7; the match to TRBD1 covers 8 bases. CDR1 is GTSNPN, CDR2 SVGIG, per germline (reference sequence). The CDR3 is 11 amino acids. V shed 5 bases and J 5 bases; nucleotides not matched to a gene: 2. CDR3 nucleotide sequence: TGTGCCTGGGGACAGGGTGACGAGCAGTACTTC. Its protein is CAWGQGDEQYF.

This clone appeared a few times. This chain joins TRBV5-1 and TRBJ2-2; 8 nucleotides line up with TRBD2. Looked up from germline, CDR1 is SGHRS and CDR2 is YFSETQ. Germline trimming cut 4 bases from V and 5 bases from J; bases unmatched to any gene: 7. There are 15 residues in the CDR3. The CDR3, as DNA: TGCGCCAGCAGCCCCCGGGAGGGTGGTACCGGGGAGCTGTTTTTT. This gives the protein CASSPREGGTGELFF.

The chain links TRBV4-1 to TRBJ1-5; 9 bases are shared with TRBD1. Looked up from germline, CDR1 is MGHRA and CDR2 is YSYEKL. CDR3 length: 16 amino acids. The J segment lost 3 bases and the V segment lost 0 bases, leaving 3 bases of the junction unmatched. The CDR3 DNA sequence: TGCGCCAGCAGCCAAGAAGGGACAGGGTACAATCAGCCCCAGCATTTT. It specifies CASSQEGTGYNQPQHF.

CDR3 sequence: CASSLAVGLNTEAFF. As DNA, the CDR3 is TGTGCCAGCAGTTTAGCCGTAGGACTGAACACTGAAGCTTTCTTT. The rearrangement joins TRBV27 to TRBJ1-1; D not resolved. Per germline, CDR1 MNHEY and CDR2 SMNVEV (reference sequence). The V and J ends lost 2 bases and 0 bases respectively, with 10 bases between them. The CDR3 runs 15 residues.

The chain is built from TRBV6-5 and TRBJ1-2; TRBD1 might be the D (5 bases). The CDR3 sequence is 12 residues long. The ends were cut back, 10 bases at V and 4 bases at J, with 13 bases in the middle. Per the germline V gene, CDR1 is MNHEY and CDR2 is SVGAGI. CDR3 sequence reads: CATQGDPYGYTF. CDR3 in DNA: TGTGCCACCCAAGGGGACCCCTATGGCTACACCTTC.

V usage is TRBV2 and J usage is TRBJ1-1; D possibly corresponds to TRBD1 (6 bases). The CDR3 sequence is 15 residues long. V was pared by 2 bases and J by 2 bases, with 12 bases between. The germline CDR1 and CDR2 sequences are SNHLY and FYNNEI. The chain's CDR3 is CASSEQGILNTEAFF. As DNA, the CDR3 is TGTGCCAGCAGTGAACAGGGGATCCTTAACACTGAAGCTTTCTTT. Based on the CDR3 plus reference TRBV2 and TRBJ1-1, the full variable domain is EPEVTQTPSHQVTQMGQEVILRCVPISNHLYFYWYRQILGQKVEFLVSFYNNEISEKSEIFDDQFSVERPDGSNFTLKIRSTKLEDSAMYFCASSEQGILNTEAFFGQGTRLTVV.

This chain connects TRBV4-3 to TRBJ1-4; D is perhaps TRBD1 (6 bases). V lost 1 base and J 7 bases, leaving 19 bases between the germline ends. This CDR3 spans 17 amino acids. Germline V gene lookup returns CDR1 LGHNA and CDR2 YSLEER. The CDR3, as DNA: TGCGCCAGCAGCCAAGTCACCACAGGGTTGGGGAGTGAAAAACTGTTTTTT. It specifies CASSQVTTGLGSEKLFF.

This rearrangement joins TRBV18 to TRBJ2-7, with D possibly called TRBD1 or TRBD2 (5 bases each). There are 16 residues in the CDR3. CDR1 KGHSH and CDR2 LQKENI come from the germline V gene. V was shortened by 2 bases and J by 7 bases, with 21 bases between the two germline ends. The CDR3 sequence: CASSPRGRTDLGEQYF. In nucleotides, the CDR3 is TGTGCCAGCTCACCAAGGGGACGGACTGACTTGGGTGAGCAGTACTTC.

V and J are TRBV3-1 (or the pseudogene TRBV3-2) and TRBJ2-4, with D perhaps TRBD1 (6 bases). The V end was cut by 1 base, the J end by 6 bases, with 7 bases between. CDR1 LGHDT and CDR2 YNNKEL come from the germline V gene (reference sequence). This CDR3 comprises 13 residues. The CDR3 region has the DNA TGTGCCAGCAGCCAAGGAGGGGGAAACATTCAGTACTTC. Translating it yields CASSQGGGNIQYF.

The chain has TRBV27 and TRBJ1-2; 7 positions agree with TRBD1. The CDR3 is made up of 17 amino acids. V lost 7 bases and J lost 5; bases outside the gene matches: 19. Per germline, CDR1 MNHEY and CDR2 SMNVEV (reference sequence). The CDR3 here is CASIPEPGTADSYGYTF. CDR3 bases: TGTGCCAGCATCCCCGAACCTGGGACAGCTGACTCTTATGGCTACACCTTC.

The rearrangement links TRBV28 to TRBJ2-3; 12 nucleotides match TRBD2. After removal of 1 base from V and 1 base from J, the junction contained 3 bases not matched to a gene. This CDR3 has 17 amino acids. Germline CDR1 and CDR2: MDHEN and SYDVKM. The CDR3 spells CASSLFTSGGRTDTQYF. The CDR3 DNA sequence: TGTGCCAGCAGTTTATTCACTAGCGGGGGGCGCACAGATACGCAGTATTTT.

This clone was picked up one time. The V call is TRBV6-4, the J call TRBJ1-6; D remains ambiguous. The CDR3 is 14 amino acids. CDR1 is MRHNA and CDR2 is SNTAGT in the germline V gene. Deletions cut 2 bases from V and 6 bases from J, with 8 bases between. The CDR3: CASSDGDGNSPLHF. The DNA for the CDR3 is TGTGCCAGCAGTGACGGGGATGGTAATTCACCCCTCCACTTT.